A selection of T cell receptor beta chains follows, all from one sample in a study of blood T cell repertoires in COVID-19. Assay: immunoSEQ multiplex PCR; the TCRdb copy retains only in-frame clones and omits some. The table has roughly 250,000 clones, around four fifths seen once; the top ten hold 3% to 4.5%. Material for sequencing was PBMCs or T cells enriched from blood (not recorded which). The receptors derive from a woman between 40 and 55 years old who had been exposed to COVID-19. The CDR3 runs from the conserved cysteine through the conserved F or W. A D gene is named only where the DNA matches it firmly.

>TRBV6-5|TRBJ1-2|-
CASSYSIGGGYTF
>TRBV7-2|TRBJ1-2|TRBD1
CASSLGGGQGAYGYTF
>TRBV5-4|TRBJ2-7|-
CASSSEGSEEQYF
>TRBV5-6|TRBJ1-6|-
CASSSGLSNSPLHF
>TRBV5-4|TRBJ1-6|TRBD1
CASSPRQGDSPLHF
>TRBV18|TRBJ1-1|TRBD1
CASSPKQGAADTEAFF
>TRBV29-1|TRBJ1-2|-
CSAGGGAGYTF
>TRBV29-1|TRBJ1-4|-
CSVAGVVDEKLFF
>TRBV2|TRBJ1-1|TRBD1
CASGTGRGSTEAFF
>TRBV9|TRBJ2-7|-
CASSVAPDSAYEQYF
>TRBV18|TRBJ1-6|-
CASSPTIGTRDSPLHF
>TRBV10-3|TRBJ1-2|-
CAIRGPTLGQRSYGYTF
>TRBV2|TRBJ2-7|TRBD1
CASSGQGTYEQYF
>TRBV4-2|TRBJ2-7|-
CASSQESGYEQYF
>TRBV19|TRBJ2-3|TRBD1
CASRGQGGTDTQYF
>TRBV6-5|TRBJ1-1|TRBD1
CASSYGQGPPGTEAFF
>TRBV10-1|TRBJ1-1|TRBD1
CASKPGQGCIQPMNTEAFF
>TRBV5-6|TRBJ1-3|-
CASSLGQSVSGNTIYF
>TRBV19|TRBJ1-5|TRBD1
CASSMTGQGKAYQPQHF
>TRBV24-1|TRBJ2-7|TRBD2
CATGPGGGSVYEQYF
>TRBV5-4|TRBJ1-1|TRBD1
CASSSKGQGDGNTEAFF
>TRBV6-5|TRBJ1-2|-
CASILDSDGYTF
>TRBV6-5|TRBJ1-4|-
CASSRQVNSEKLFF
>TRBV5-4|TRBJ2-1|-
CASSLRGVYNEQFF
>TRBV19|TRBJ2-1|TRBD2
CASSPGEGSYNEQFF
>TRBV5-1|TRBJ1-2|-
CASSLGGTESTNYGYTF
>TRBV27|TRBJ1-2|-
CASSFQGSGYDGYTF
>TRBV18|TRBJ1-1|-
CASSRQNTEAFF
>TRBV20-1|TRBJ2-1|-
CSADSSNEQFF
>TRBV4-2|TRBJ1-6|TRBD1
CASSQDGTGIMDSPLHF
>TRBV19|TRBJ2-3|TRBD2
CASSSNRGTSGVSTDTQYF
>TRBV24-1|TRBJ2-3|-
CATAVGGSTDTQYF
>TRBV6-5|TRBJ2-5|-
CASSARAEQETQYF
>TRBV25-1|TRBJ2-2|TRBD1
CASSEGRGLGPGELFF
>TRBV7-9|TRBJ1-4|TRBD1
CASSSRDRDQNEKLFF
>TRBV2|TRBJ1-1|-
CASNLGGNTEAFF
>TRBV28|TRBJ2-3|TRBD2
CASSSGGGDTDTQYF
>TRBV12-3/TRBV12-4|TRBJ2-1|TRBD1
CASSLRQGNEQFF
>TRBV7-6|TRBJ1-5|TRBD1
CASSPGQGAHQPQHF
>TRBV7-8|TRBJ2-7|-
CASSLGSRQSTYEQYF
>TRBV7-2|TRBJ2-5|-
CASSLAGGLETQYF
>TRBV18|TRBJ2-2|-
CASSPPWADQTNTGELFF
>TRBV14|TRBJ2-1|-
CASSSWTVQSSYNEQFF
>TRBV7-9|TRBJ1-1|TRBD1
CASSPSGGAKGTEAFF
>TRBV19|TRBJ2-7|-
CASSIRVEGAYEQYF
>TRBV4-1|TRBJ1-5|-
CASSHPGGSNQPQHF
>TRBV20-1|TRBJ1-5|-
CSASPGEGSNQPQHF
>TRBV9|TRBJ2-3|TRBD1
CASSGGTGGMVDTQYF
>TRBV6-5|TRBJ2-7|TRBD1
CASSYSSQGGNEQYF
>TRBV2|TRBJ1-2|-
CASVVRETNYGYTF
>TRBV9|TRBJ2-5|-
CASTPGEGLWETQYF